The clone carrying this TCR beta chain has a handful of counts. Its antigen remains unidentified. RNA transcripts yielded amplified TCR beta CDR3 regions. Second-round multiplex PCR came after first-round RT-PCR with HTBI primers. TCRdb reprocessed the multiplex PCR reads with MiXCR, giving one entry per CDR3 protein. The table has nearly 400,000 distinct CDR3 sequences, around 18% seen once. The germline gives CDR1 MNHNS, CDR2 SASEGT. The CDR3 consists of 15 residues. V shed 7 bases, J shed 6 bases, and the junction held 9 bases outside the gene matches. The sample comes from a study of Graves' ophthalmopathy and Graves' hyperthyroidism. Overall study results and limits: Ophthalmopathy progression was predicted by the model at roughly 66% sensitivity and about 74% specificity.

The source is a woman aged 18-29 years with Graves' ophthalmopathy. The sequencing input was peripheral blood. The chain combines TRBV6-1 with TRBJ2-2; 9 bases align to TRBD2. For the CDR3, the DNA is TGTGCCAGCACTGACGCGGCGGGAGGGCCCGGGGAGCTGTTTTTT. Its protein is CASTDAAGGPGELFF.